The clone carrying this TCR beta chain was found many times. TCRdb redid the clone calls on the PCR reads using MiXCR. In the table there are tens of thousands of clones, roughly an eighth of which are singletons. Patients were all untreated before their thyroid surgery. The entry originates in a study of metastatic and nonmetastatic thyroid tumors. On the study more broadly: Samples came from malignant and benign thyroid patients, and repertoires were compared across blood and tumor or nodule tissue.

Germline CDR1 is LNHDA and CDR2 is SQIVND (reference sequence). This CDR3 contains 19 residues. With V trimmed by 5 bases and J by 0 bases, 18 bases remained unmatched. The rearrangement links TRBV19 to TRBJ1-1; TRBD1 matches 7 bases. The sequence was collected from a female donor with papillary thyroid cancer or a benign thyroid nodule (not recorded which). Some clones in this sample may be carry-over from other donors' samples. The material sequenced was tumor tissue. The CDR3 DNA sequence: TGTGCCAGTAGTCGCCGACGGGACAGCTGGACAGGAATGAACACTGAAGCTTTCTTT. It yields the protein CASSRRRDSWTGMNTEAFF.